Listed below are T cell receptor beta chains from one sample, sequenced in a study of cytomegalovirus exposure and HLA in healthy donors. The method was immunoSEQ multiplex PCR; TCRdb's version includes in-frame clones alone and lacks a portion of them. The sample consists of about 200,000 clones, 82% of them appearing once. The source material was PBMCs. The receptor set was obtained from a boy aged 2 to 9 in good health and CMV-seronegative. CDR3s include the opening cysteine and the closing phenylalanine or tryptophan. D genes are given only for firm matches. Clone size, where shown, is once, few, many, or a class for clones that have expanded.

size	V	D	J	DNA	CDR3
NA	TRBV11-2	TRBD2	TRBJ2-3	TGTGCCAGCAGACCCCTCGGGCGGCGGGGGGGCCCAGATACGCAGTATTTT	CASRPLGRRGGPDTQYF
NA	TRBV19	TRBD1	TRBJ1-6	TGTGCCAGTACGGGACAGGGGTCTTCACCCCTCCACTTT	CASTGQGSSPLHF
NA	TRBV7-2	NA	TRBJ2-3	TGTGCCTCCCGCGGGGGCGCCACAGATACGCAGTATTTT	CASRGGATDTQYF
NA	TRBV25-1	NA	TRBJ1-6	TGTGCCAGCAGTGAGCGTTTAAATTCACCCCTCCACTTT	CASSERLNSPLHF
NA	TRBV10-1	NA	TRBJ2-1	TGCGCCAGCAGTGAGTCCGCCGGGAACAATGAGCAGTTCTTC	CASSESAGNNEQFF
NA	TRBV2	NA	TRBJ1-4	TGTGCCAGCAGTTCGGACACAGAAAAACTGTTTTTT	CASSSDTEKLFF
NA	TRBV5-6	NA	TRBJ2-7	TGTGCCAGCAGCTTGATCGGGGGATCCCCCTACGAGCAGTACTTC	CASSLIGGSPYEQYF
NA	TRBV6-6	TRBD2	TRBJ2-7	TGTGCCAGCAGTTCCCAGAGTAGCGGGGGTTACGAGCAGTACTTC	CASSSQSSGGYEQYF
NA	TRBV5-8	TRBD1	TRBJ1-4	TGTGCCAGCAGTTCAACAGGGGAGCGAGGAAAACTGTTTTTT	CASSSTGERGKLFF
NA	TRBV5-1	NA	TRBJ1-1	TGCGCCAGCAGCTTGGAGGGCCAGGGGAACACTGAAGCTTTCTTT	CASSLEGQGNTEAFF
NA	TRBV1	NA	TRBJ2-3	TGCACCAGCAGCCAAGACCCTCGACTAGCGGGGGGAACAGATACGCAGTATTTT	CTSSQDPRLAGGTDTQYF
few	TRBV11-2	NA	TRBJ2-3	TGTGCCAGCAGCTTAAGATCCTCGCTAATAAAATCTAGCACAGATACGCAGTATTTT	CASSLRSSLIKSSTDTQYF
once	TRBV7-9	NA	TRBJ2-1	TGTGCCAGCAGCCCTACGGTGGGCGCCACCTACAATGAGCAGTTCTTC	CASSPTVGATYNEQFF
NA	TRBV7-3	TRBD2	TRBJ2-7	TGTGCCAGCAGCCCCGGGACTAGCGAGCAGTACTTC	CASSPGTSEQYF
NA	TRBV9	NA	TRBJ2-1	TGTGCCAGCAGCGTAGACTCGAATGAGCAGTTCTTC	CASSVDSNEQFF
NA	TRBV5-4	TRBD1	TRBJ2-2	TGTGCCAGCAGCCGGGACAGCGGGGAGCTGTTTTTT	CASSRDSGELFF
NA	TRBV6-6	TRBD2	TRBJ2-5	TGTGCCAGCAGTACTAGCGGGGGGAGTGAAGAGACCCAGTACTTC	CASSTSGGSEETQYF
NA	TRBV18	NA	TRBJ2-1	TGTGCCAGCTCACCCACCACTACCCTAGAGGTTGAGCAATTCTTC	CASSPTTTLEVEQFF
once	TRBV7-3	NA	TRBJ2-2	TGTGCCAGCAGCCAGACAGGAATCAACACCGGGGAGCTGTTTTTT	CASSQTGINTGELFF
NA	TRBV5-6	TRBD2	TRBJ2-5	TGTGCCAGCAGCCGAGCGGGACGCTTTGAAGAGACCCAGTACTTC	CASSRAGRFEETQYF
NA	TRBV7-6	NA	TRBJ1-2	TGTGCCAGCAGCTCGAGCGACAGATCGAACGGCTACACCTTC	CASSSSDRSNGYTF
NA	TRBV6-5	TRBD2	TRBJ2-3	TGTGCCAGCAGTTACTCGACTAGCGGGGGCACAGATACGCAGTATTTT	CASSYSTSGGTDTQYF
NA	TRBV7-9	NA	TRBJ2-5	TGTGCCAGCACCGTTAGCGGATCTCAAGAGACCCAGTACTTC	CASTVSGSQETQYF
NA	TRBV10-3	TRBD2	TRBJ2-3	TGTGCCATCAGTGAGCTAGCGGGGGGTATAGATACGCAGTATTTT	CAISELAGGIDTQYF
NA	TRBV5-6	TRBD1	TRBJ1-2	TGTGCCAGCAGCCGGGGACAGGGTTATTATGGCTACACCTTC	CASSRGQGYYGYTF
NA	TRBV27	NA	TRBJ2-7	TGTGCCAGCAGTAATCGGGGGTTAGGCGAGCAGTACTTC	CASSNRGLGEQYF
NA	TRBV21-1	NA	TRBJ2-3	TGTGCCAGCAGCAAAGAGGGGCCGGCTCAGAGGACAGATACGCAGTATTTT	CASSKEGPAQRTDTQYF
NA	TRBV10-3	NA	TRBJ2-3	TGTGCCATCAGTGAAACCGACTCTAGCACAGATACGCAGTATTTT	CAISETDSSTDTQYF
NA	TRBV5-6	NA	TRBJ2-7	TGTGCCAGCAGCTTGTCGACTACACCATCCTACGAGCAGTACTTC	CASSLSTTPSYEQYF
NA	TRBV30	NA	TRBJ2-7	TGTGCCTGGAGTGGGGTCCACTACCCCTCCTACGAGCAGTACTTC	CAWSGVHYPSYEQYF
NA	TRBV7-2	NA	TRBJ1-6	TGTGCCAGCAGCTCAGGCTGGACAGTAAATTCACCCCTCCACTTT	CASSSGWTVNSPLHF
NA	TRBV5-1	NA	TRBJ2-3	TGCGCCAGCAGTCGGGCGCGGGCAGATACGCAGTATTTT	CASSRARADTQYF
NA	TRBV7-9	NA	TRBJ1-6	TGTGCCAGCAGCTCAGGCGGGGGAGGTTCACCCCTCCACTTT	CASSSGGGGSPLHF
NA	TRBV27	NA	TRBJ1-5	TGTGCCAGCAGTCGAGGGCGAGACAATCAGCCCCAGCATTTT	CASSRGRDNQPQHF
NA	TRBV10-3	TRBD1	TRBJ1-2	TGTGCCATCAGTGGGTCCGGGACAGGGAACTATGGCTACACCTTC	CAISGSGTGNYGYTF
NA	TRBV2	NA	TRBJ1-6	TGTGCCAGCAGTGGCCAGGGGCGGGTGAATTCACCCCTCCACTTT	CASSGQGRVNSPLHF
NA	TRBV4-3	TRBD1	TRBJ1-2	TGCGCCAGCAGCCAAGACCGGGACAGGGATCTAGGTGGCTACACCTTC	CASSQDRDRDLGGYTF
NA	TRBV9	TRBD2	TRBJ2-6	TGTGCCAGCAGCGTAACCGGGACTAGCTCTGGGGCCAACGGCCTGACTTTC	CASSVTGTSSGANGLTF
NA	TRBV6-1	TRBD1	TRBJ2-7	TGTGCCAGCAGTGTAGCGGGACAGGGGTCCCACGCGTTCTACGAGCAGTACTTC	CASSVAGQGSHAFYEQYF
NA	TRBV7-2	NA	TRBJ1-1	TGTGCCAGCAGCTTAGTCGTGAACACTGAAGCTTTCTTT	CASSLVVNTEAFF
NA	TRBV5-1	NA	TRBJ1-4	TGCGCCAGCAGATTCTATTCAGGGCTTAAGGGAAAACTGTTTTTT	CASRFYSGLKGKLFF
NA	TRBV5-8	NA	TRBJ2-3	TGTGCCAGCAGCTTGCTCCTAAGCGTCTGGCCAGATACGCAGTATTTT	CASSLLLSVWPDTQYF
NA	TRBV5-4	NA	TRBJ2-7	TGTGCCAGCAGCCCTGCGACAGGCCCCTACGAGCAGTACTTC	CASSPATGPYEQYF
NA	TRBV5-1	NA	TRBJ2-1	TGCGCCAGCAGCCTACTTGGAGGCGCCGGCCGGGGGAATGAGCAGTTCTTC	CASSLLGGAGRGNEQFF
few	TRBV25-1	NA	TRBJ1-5	TGTGCCAGTCGGGGTAGCAATCAGCCCCAGCATTTT	CASRGSNQPQHF
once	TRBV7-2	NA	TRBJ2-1	TGTGCCAGCAGCTTACAGGAGGGGTCCAGGTTCTTC	CASSLQEGSRFF
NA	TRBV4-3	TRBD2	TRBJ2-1	TGCGCCAGCAGCCCCCAGCGGGGGCTTTCCTACAATGAGCAGTTCTTC	CASSPQRGLSYNEQFF
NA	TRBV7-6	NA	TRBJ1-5	TGTGCCAGCAGTACGGACTCGACCCCTAATCAGCCCCAGCATTTT	CASSTDSTPNQPQHF
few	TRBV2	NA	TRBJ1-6	TGTGCCAGCAGTGATGAGGCGGACAGTAATTCACCCCTCCACTTT	CASSDEADSNSPLHF
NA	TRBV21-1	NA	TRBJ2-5	TGTGCCAGCCGTTCGGCTGGGGGGCAAGAGACCCAGTACTTC	CASRSAGGQETQYF